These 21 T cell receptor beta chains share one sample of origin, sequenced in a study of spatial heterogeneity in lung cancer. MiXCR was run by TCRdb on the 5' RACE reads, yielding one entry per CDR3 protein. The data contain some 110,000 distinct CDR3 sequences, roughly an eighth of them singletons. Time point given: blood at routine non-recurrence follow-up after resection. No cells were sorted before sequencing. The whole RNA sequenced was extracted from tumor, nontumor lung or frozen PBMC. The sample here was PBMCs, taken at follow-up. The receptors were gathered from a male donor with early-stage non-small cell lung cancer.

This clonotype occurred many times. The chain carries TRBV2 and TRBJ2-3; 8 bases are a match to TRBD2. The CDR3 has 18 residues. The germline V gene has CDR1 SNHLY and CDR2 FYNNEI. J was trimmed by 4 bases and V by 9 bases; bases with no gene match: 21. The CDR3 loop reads CARGPPGRVAGFSDTQYF. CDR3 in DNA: TGTGCCAGAGGCCCTCCCGGGAGAGTAGCGGGGTTTTCAGATACGCAGTATTTT. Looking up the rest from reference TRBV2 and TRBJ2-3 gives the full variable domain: EPEVTQTPSHQVTQMGQEVILRCVPISNHLYFYWYRQILGQKVEFLVSFYNNEISEKSEIFDDQFSVERPDGSNFTLKIRSTKLEDSAMYFCARGPPGRVAGFSDTQYFGPGTRLTVL.

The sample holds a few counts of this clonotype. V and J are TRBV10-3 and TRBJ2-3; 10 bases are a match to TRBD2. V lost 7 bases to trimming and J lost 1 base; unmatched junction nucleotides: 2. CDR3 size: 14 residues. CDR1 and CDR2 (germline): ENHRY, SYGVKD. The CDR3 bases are TGTGCCATCAAGGGGACTAGCGGCACAGATACGCAGTATTTT. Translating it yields CAIKGTSGTDTQYF.

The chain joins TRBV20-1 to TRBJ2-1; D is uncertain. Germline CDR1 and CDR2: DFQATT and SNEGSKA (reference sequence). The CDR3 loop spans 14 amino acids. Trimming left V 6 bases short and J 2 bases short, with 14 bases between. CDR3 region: CSATLGLAYNEQFF. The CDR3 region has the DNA TGCAGTGCCACTCTTGGGCTCGCCTACAATGAGCAGTTCTTC.

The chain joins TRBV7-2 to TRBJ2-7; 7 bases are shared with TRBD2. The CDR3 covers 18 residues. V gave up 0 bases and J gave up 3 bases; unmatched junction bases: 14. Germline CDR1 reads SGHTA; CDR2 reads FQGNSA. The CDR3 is CASSLARGGGGVVYEQYF. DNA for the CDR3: TGTGCCAGCAGCTTAGCCCGGGGCGGCGGGGGAGTAGTCTACGAGCAGTACTTC.

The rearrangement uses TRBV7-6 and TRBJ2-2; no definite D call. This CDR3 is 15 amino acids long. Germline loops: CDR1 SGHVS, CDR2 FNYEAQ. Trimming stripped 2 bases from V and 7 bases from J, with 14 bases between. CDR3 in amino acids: CASSLLAQWRGELFF. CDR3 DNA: TGTGCCAGCAGCTTACTCGCTCAATGGCGCGGGGAGCTGTTTTTT.

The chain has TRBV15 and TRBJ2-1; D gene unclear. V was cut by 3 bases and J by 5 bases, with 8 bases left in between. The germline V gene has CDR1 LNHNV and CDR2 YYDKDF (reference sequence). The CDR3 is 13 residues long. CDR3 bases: TGTGCCACCAGCAGGACCGTGAACAATGAGCAGTTCTTC. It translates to CATSRTVNNEQFF.

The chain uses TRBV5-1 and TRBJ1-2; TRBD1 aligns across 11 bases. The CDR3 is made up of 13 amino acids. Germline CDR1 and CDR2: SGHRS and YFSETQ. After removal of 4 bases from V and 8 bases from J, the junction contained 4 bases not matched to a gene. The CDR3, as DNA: TGCGCCAGCAGCCCCTGGACAGGGGGCGGCTACACCTTC. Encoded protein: CASSPWTGGGYTF.

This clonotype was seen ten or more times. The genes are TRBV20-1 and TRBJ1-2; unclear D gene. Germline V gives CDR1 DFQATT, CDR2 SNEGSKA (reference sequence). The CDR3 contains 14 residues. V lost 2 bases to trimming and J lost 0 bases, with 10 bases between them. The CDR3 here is CSARLSAANYGYTF. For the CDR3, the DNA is TGCAGTGCTAGATTGTCCGCCGCTAACTATGGCTACACCTTC.

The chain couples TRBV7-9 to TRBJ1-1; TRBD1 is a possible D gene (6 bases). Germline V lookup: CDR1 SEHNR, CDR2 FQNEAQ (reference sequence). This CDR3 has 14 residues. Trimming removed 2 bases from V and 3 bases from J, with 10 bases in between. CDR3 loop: CASSLSQGDTEAFF. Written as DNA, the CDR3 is TGTGCCAGCAGCTTATCACAGGGAGACACTGAAGCTTTCTTT.

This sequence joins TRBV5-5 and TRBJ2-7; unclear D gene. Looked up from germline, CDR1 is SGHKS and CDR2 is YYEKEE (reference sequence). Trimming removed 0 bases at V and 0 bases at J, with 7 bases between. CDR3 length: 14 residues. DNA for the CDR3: TGTGCCAGCAGCTTGGACGGATTCTCCTACGAGCAGTACTTC. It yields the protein CASSLDGFSYEQYF. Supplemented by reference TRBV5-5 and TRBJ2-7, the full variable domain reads DAGVTQSPTHLIKTRGQQVTLRCSPISGHKSVSWYQQVLGQGPQFIFQYYEKEERGRGNFPDRFSARQFPNYSSELNVNALLLGDSALYLCASSLDGFSYEQYFGPGTRLTVT.

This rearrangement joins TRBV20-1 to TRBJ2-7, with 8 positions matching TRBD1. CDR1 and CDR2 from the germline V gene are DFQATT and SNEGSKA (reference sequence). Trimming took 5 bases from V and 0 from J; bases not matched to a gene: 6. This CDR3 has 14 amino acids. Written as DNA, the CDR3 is TGCAGTGCTGACCCCCAGGGGGCCTCCTACGAGCAGTACTTC. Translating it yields CSADPQGASYEQYF.

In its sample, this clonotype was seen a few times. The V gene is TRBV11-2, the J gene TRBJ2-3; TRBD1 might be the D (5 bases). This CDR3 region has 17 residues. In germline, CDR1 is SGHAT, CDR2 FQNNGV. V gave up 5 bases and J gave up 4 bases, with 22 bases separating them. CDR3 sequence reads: CASSLRQTPSFADTQYF. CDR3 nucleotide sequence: TGTGCCAGCAGCCTCAGACAGACTCCGTCTTTCGCAGATACGCAGTATTTT.

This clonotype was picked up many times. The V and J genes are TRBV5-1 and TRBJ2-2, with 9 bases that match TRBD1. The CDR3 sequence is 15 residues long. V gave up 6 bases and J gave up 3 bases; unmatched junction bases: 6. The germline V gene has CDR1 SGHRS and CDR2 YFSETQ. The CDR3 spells CASTPRTGDTGELFF. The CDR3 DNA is TGCGCCAGCACCCCGCGGACAGGGGACACCGGGGAGCTGTTTTTT. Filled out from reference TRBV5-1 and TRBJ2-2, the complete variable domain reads KAGVTQTPRYLIKTRGQQVTLSCSPISGHRSVSWYQQTPGQGLQFLFEYFSETQRNKGNFPGRFSGRQFSNSRSEMNVSTLELGDSALYLCASTPRTGDTGELFFGEGSRLTVL.

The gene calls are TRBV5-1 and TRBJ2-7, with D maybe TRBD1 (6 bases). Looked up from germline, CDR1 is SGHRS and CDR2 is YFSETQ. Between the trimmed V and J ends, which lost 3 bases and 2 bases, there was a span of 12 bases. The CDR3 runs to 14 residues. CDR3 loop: CASSSGQITYEQYF. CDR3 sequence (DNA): TGCGCCAGCAGCTCCGGACAGATAACCTACGAGCAGTACTTC. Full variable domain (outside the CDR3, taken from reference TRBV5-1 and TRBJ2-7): KAGVTQTPRYLIKTRGQQVTLSCSPISGHRSVSWYQQTPGQGLQFLFEYFSETQRNKGNFPGRFSGRQFSNSRSEMNVSTLELGDSALYLCASSSGQITYEQYFGPGTRLTVT.

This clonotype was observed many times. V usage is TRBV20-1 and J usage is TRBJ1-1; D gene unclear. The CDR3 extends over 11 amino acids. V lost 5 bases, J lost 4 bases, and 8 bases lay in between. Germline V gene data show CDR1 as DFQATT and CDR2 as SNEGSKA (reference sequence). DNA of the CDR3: TGCAGTGCTCCCAAGACCACTGAAGCTTTCTTT. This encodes CSAPKTTEAFF.

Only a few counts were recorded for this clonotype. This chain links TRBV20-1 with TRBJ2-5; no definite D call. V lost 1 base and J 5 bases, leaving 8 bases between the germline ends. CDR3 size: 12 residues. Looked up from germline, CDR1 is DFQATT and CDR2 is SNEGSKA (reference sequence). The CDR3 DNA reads TGCAGTGCTAGAGTGTCGGCGGAGACCCAGTACTTC. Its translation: CSARVSAETQYF.

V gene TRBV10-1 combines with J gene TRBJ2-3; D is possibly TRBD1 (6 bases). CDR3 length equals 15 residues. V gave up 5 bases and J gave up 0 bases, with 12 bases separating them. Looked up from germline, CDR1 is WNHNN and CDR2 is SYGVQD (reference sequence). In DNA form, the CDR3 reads TGCGCCAGCAGTCAGGGGCTCCTTAGCACAGATACGCAGTATTTT. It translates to CASSQGLLSTDTQYF.

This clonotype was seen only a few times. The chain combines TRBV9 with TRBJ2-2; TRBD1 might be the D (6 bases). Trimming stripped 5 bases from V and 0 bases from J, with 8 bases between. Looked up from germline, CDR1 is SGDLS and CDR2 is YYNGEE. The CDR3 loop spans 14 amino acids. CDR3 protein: CASSGQSNTGELFF. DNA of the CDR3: TGTGCCAGCAGTGGACAGTCGAACACCGGGGAGCTGTTTTTT.

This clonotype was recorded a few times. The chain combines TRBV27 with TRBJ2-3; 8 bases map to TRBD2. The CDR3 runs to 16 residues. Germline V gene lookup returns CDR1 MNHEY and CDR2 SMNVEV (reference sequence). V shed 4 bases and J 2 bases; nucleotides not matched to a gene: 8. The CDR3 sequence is CASSSYSGINTDTQYF. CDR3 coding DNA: TGTGCCAGCAGTTCGTATAGCGGGATAAACACAGATACGCAGTATTTT.

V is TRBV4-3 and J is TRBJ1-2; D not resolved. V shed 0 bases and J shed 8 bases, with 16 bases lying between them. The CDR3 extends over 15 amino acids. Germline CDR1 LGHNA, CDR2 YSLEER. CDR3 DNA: TGCGCCAGCAGCCAAGATCTTCTGGGGTCGGTGGGCTACACCTTC. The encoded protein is CASSQDLLGSVGYTF.

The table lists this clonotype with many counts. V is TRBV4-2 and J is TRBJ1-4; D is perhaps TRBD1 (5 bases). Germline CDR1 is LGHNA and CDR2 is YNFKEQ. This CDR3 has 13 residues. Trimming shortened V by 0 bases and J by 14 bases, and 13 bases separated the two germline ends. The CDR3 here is CASSQDLHRDLFF. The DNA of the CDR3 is TGTGCCAGCAGCCAAGATCTTCATCGGGACCTGTTTTTT.